This T cell receptor (beta chain) was recorded in a study of primary melanoma T cells and metastatic recurrence. Study-level findings and limits: The authors suggested a successful antitumor T-cell response can exist in primary melanoma.

V was trimmed by 0 bases and J by 2 bases, leaving 10 bases between them. This CDR3 is built from 15 residues. Germline V gives CDR1 KGHSH, CDR2 LQKENI. Comment on this clone: The antigen remains unidentified.

Sequenced by immunoSEQ multiplex PCR; TCRdb stores in-frame clones only, minus some. The data contain 1,500 to 2,000 clones, about 80% of them singletons. What was sequenced was melanoma tumor tissue. This chain uses TRBV18 with TRBJ2-5; no definite D call. The receptor comes from a human donor with melanoma. CDR3 coding DNA: TGTGCCAGCTCACCACCCGGTTTGGGGCAAGAGACCCAGTACTTC. Its protein product is CASSPPGLGQETQYF.